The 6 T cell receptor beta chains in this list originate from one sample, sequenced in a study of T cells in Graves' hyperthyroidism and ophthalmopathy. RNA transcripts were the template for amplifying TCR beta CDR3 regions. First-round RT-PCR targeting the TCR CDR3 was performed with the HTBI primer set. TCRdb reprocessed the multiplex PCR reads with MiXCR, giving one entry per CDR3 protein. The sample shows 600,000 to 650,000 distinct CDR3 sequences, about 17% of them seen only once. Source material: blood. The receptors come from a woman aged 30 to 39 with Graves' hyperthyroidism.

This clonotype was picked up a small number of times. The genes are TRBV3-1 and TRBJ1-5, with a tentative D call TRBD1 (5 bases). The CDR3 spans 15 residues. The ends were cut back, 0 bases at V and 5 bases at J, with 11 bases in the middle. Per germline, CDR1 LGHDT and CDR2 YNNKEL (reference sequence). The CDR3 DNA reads TGTGCCAGCAGCCAAGATCGGGGACTCCATCAGCCCCAGCATTTT. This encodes CASSQDRGLHQPQHF. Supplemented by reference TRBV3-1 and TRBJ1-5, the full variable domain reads DTAVSQTPKYLVTQMGNDKSIKCEQNLGHDTMYWYKQDSKKFLKIMFSYNNKELIINETVPNRFSPKSPDKAHLNLHINSLELGDSAVYFCASSQDRGLHQPQHFGDGTRLSIL.

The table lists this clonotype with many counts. In nucleotides, the CDR3 is TGCGCCAGCAGCTATGACAGGGGTGGCTACACCTTC. Protein: CASSYDRGGYTF. The chain employs TRBV5-1 and TRBJ1-2, with TRBD1 matching 8 bases. V lost 3 bases and J lost 7; bases outside the gene matches: 2. Germline CDR1 and CDR2: SGHRS and YFSETQ. This CDR3 has 12 amino acids.

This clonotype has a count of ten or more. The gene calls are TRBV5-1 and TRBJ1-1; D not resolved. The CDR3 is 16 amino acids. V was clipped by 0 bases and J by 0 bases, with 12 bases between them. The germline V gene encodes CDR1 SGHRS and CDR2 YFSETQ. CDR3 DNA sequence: TGCGCCAGCAGCTTGGCCGTAGCAGGCGTGAACACTGAAGCTTTCTTT. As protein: CASSLAVAGVNTEAFF.

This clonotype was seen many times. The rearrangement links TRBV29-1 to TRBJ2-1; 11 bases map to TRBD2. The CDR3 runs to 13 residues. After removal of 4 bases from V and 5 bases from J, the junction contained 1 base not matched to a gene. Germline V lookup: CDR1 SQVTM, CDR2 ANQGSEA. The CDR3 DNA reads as TGCAGCGTTGTAGCGGGGGGGGACAATGAGCAGTTCTTC. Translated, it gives CSVVAGGDNEQFF.

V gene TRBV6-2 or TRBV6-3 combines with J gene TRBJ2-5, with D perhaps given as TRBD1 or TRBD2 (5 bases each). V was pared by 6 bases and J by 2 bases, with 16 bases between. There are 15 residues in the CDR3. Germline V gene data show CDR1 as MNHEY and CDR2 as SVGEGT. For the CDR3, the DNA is TGTGCCAGCAGCGTAGCTGGGGACGCTCAAGAGACCCAGTACTTC. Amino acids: CASSVAGDAQETQYF.

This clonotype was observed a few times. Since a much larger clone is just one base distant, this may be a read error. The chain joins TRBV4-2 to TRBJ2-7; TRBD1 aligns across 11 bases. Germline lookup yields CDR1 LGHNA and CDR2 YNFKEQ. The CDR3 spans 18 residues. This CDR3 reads CASSQGATGTGGTYDQYF. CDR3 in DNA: TGTGCCAGCAGCCAAGGGGCCACAGGGACAGGGGGGACCTACGACCAGTACTTC.